This T cell receptor (beta chain) originates from a study of identical twins. General observations from the study: Among monozygotic twins, out-of-frame TCR alpha sharing exceeded what models predicted. Zero-insertion analyses might be partly confounded by invariant T cells like MAIT and iNKT.

TCRdb independently ran MiXCR on the 5' RACE reads; one entry per CDR3 protein. The profile shows some 1,700,000 distinct CDR3 sequences, about 31% of them singletons. V lost 6 bases, J lost 2 bases, and 14 bases lay in between. CDR1 MDHEN and CDR2 SYDVKM come from the germline V gene. CDR3 length: 15 amino acids. With no exceptions, donors were healthy Caucasians. Of note for this clonotype: Its antigen is not known.

The gene calls are TRBV28 and TRBJ1-5; no clear D. Material: cord blood. The receptor's source is a newborn girl in good health. CDR3 sequence: CASSLTWPGNQPQHF. The CDR3 nucleotides read TGTGCCAGCAGCCTTACTTGGCCGGGCAATCAGCCCCAGCATTTT.